The next 32 T cell receptor beta chains were all read from a single sample in a study of T cells in Graves' hyperthyroidism and ophthalmopathy. TCR beta CDR3 region amplification was performed from RNA transcripts. Using the HTBI primer set, a first-round RT-PCR was run on the TCR CDR3. TCRdb analysed the multiplex PCR reads with MiXCR anew, one entry per CDR3 protein. The sample includes under 700,000 distinct CDR3 sequences, around 46% seen only once; the top ten take 6.5% to 9%. Sample: peripheral blood or thyroid tissue (not recorded which). These receptors came from a woman between 18 and 29 years old with Graves' hyperthyroidism.

As to this clonotype: The junction does not match germline at one end; this may be a read error. The chain couples TRBV9 to TRBJ1-4; 10 nucleotides align to TRBD1. The CDR3 is 16 amino acids. The germline gives CDR1 SGDLS, CDR2 YYNGEE. The CDR3 region is CASSVEGTGANEKLSF. The CDR3 coding sequence is TGTGCCAGCAGCGTAGAGGGGACAGGGGCAAATGAAAAACTGTCTTTT.

This clonotype was seen a handful of times. The V and J genes are TRBV15 and TRBJ1-2, with 8 nucleotides matching TRBD1. The length of the CDR3 is 14 residues. Germline CDR1 LNHNV, CDR2 YYDKDF (reference sequence). V trimming: 10 bases; J trimming: 8 bases; junction bases outside the gene matches: 15. CDR3 amino acids: CASTPSAGGLGYTF. In DNA, the CDR3 is TGTGCCAGCACCCCCTCGGCAGGGGGCTTGGGCTACACCTTC.

The gene calls are TRBV29-1 and TRBJ2-7, with 12 bases identical to TRBD1. Germline V CDR1 and CDR2: SQVTM, ANQGSEA. J gave up 5 bases and V 4 bases, and 3 bases lay outside the gene matches. The CDR3 is made up of 13 amino acids. DNA of the CDR3: TGCAGCGTTGTGGGGACAGGGGGCAACGAGCAGTACTTC. Translating gives CSVVGTGGNEQYF.

The chain has TRBV7-8 and TRBJ2-5; TRBD1 agrees at 7 bases. From germline, CDR1 is SGHVS and CDR2 FQNEAQ. The CDR3 is made up of 12 amino acids. The trim removed 5 bases at V and 9 bases at J, leaving 6 bases unmatched. The CDR3 DNA is TGTGCCAGCAGCAAGCAGGGACAGCCCCAGTACTTC. Amino acids: CASSKQGQPQYF. The variable domain in full, completed from reference TRBV7-8 and TRBJ2-5, reads GAGVSQSPRYKVAKRGQDVALRCDPISGHVSLFWYQQALGQGPEFLTYFQNEAQLDKSGLPSDRFFAERPEGSVSTLKIQRTQQEDSAVYLCASSKQGQPQYFGPGTRLLVL.

The chain has TRBV9 and TRBJ1-1; 10 positions agree with TRBD1. The CDR3 has 14 residues. The V gene's germline CDR1 is SGDLS and CDR2 YYNGEE. V was pared by 3 bases and J by 2 bases, with 1 base of the junction left unmatched. The CDR3 loop is CASSGDRGNTEAFF. CDR3 DNA: TGTGCCAGCAGCGGGGACAGGGGTAACACTGAAGCTTTCTTT.

This clonotype was counted only a few times. V usage is TRBV11-1 and J usage is TRBJ2-7; 11 nucleotides agree with TRBD2. Germline values: CDR1 SGHAT, CDR2 FQDESV (reference sequence). The CDR3 extends over 15 amino acids. The V gene end was trimmed by 3 bases and the J gene end by 4 bases; junction bases not matched to a gene: 5. This chain's CDR3 is CASSLPTSGGYEQYF. For the CDR3, the DNA is TGTGCCAGCAGCTTGCCAACTAGCGGGGGTTACGAGCAGTACTTC.

The chain combines TRBV24-1 with TRBJ1-4, with D perhaps matching TRBD1 (5 bases). The CDR3 spans 13 residues. Trimming took 2 bases from V and 7 from J, leaving 7 bases between them. CDR1 is KGHDR and CDR2 is SFDVKD in the germline V gene. As DNA, the CDR3 is TGTGCCACCAGTGATTGGGGCACTGAAAAACTGTTTTTT. Translating gives CATSDWGTEKLFF.

V and J are TRBV24-1 and TRBJ2-5; D not resolved. The ends were cut back, 7 bases at V and 7 bases at J, with 18 bases in the middle. This CDR3 comprises 14 residues. Germline values: CDR1 KGHDR, CDR2 SFDVKD. CDR3 nucleotide sequence: TGTGCCACCAGCAGTGCAGGACGGGCATGGACCCAGTACTTC. Translation gives CATSSAGRAWTQYF.

This clonotype was seen at least ten times. The gene calls are TRBV29-1 and TRBJ2-5; tentatively, D is TRBD2 (7 bases). The CDR3 is 13 amino acids. From germline, CDR1 is SQVTM and CDR2 ANQGSEA. The V gene lost 3 bases and the J gene lost 5 bases, with 13 bases spanning the gap. The CDR3 spells CSVDAGAGETQYF. CDR3 coding DNA: TGCAGCGTTGATGCGGGGGCTGGGGAGACCCAGTACTTC.

The chain combines TRBV30 with TRBJ1-1; 8 bases agree with TRBD1. CDR3 length: 12 amino acids. The junction had 2 bases not matched to a gene; V was cut back by 7 bases and J by 1 base. Germline lookup yields CDR1 GTSNPN and CDR2 SVGIG (reference sequence). CDR3 protein: CAYGTGNTEAFF. The DNA for the CDR3 is TGTGCCTACGGGACAGGGAACACTGAAGCTTTCTTT.

The rearrangement links TRBV29-1 to TRBJ2-2; a weak D match, TRBD1 (6 bases). This CDR3 comprises 14 residues. Germline values: CDR1 SQVTM, CDR2 ANQGSEA. With 1 base removed from V and 5 bases from J, the gap between germline ends came to 11 bases. The CDR3 DNA follows: TGCAGCGTTGAAGCCCAGGGGACAACCGGGGAGCTGTTTTTT. Encoded protein: CSVEAQGTTGELFF.

The chain joins TRBV24-1 to TRBJ2-2; D is ambiguous. The CDR3 is 15 amino acids. V dropped 5 bases and J dropped 4 bases, with 13 bases sitting between them. Germline CDR1 KGHDR, CDR2 SFDVKD. This CDR3 reads CATSGTGLGTGELFF. CDR3 sequence (DNA): TGTGCCACCAGTGGAACGGGTCTCGGCACCGGGGAGCTGTTTTTT.

This clonotype was counted many times. The rearrangement uses TRBV2 and TRBJ2-1; D gene uncertain. V lost 6 bases and J 9 bases, leaving 12 bases between the germline ends. The germline V gene has CDR1 SNHLY and CDR2 FYNNEI. The CDR3 has 12 amino acids. CDR3 in amino acids: CASSPVRGEQFF. The CDR3 bases are TGTGCCAGCAGCCCCGTTAGAGGTGAGCAGTTCTTC.

The chain couples TRBV29-1 to TRBJ2-7; D unclear. V was cut by 0 bases and J by 3 bases, with 9 bases left in between. CDR3 length: 13 amino acids. From germline, CDR1 is SQVTM and CDR2 ANQGSEA. In DNA form, the CDR3 reads TGCAGCGTTGAAGACAGTGGTAACTACGAGCAGTACTTC. Translating gives CSVEDSGNYEQYF.

Remarks on this clonotype: A much larger clone is a single base away; this may be a read error. This chain uses TRBV14 with TRBJ2-7; D ambiguous. Germline CDR1 SGHDN, CDR2 FVKESK. CDR3 length: 12 residues. In nucleotides, the CDR3 is TGTGCCAGCAGCTCACCACTCTACGAGCAGTGCTTC. Translating it yields CASSSPLYEQCF.

This clonotype was seen at least ten times. V gene TRBV24-1 combines with J gene TRBJ1-5; possibly TRBD1 for D (5 bases). CDR1 and CDR2 from the germline V gene are KGHDR and SFDVKD. V lost 4 bases and J 0 bases, leaving 12 bases between the germline ends. The CDR3 consists of 16 residues. In nucleotides, the CDR3 is TGTGCCACCAGTGACCGGGACGGGACTAGCAATCAGCCCCAGCATTTT. Its translation is CATSDRDGTSNQPQHF.

This chain links TRBV16 with TRBJ2-6; 10 bases fit TRBD1. The CDR3 spans 20 residues. Unmatched junction bases numbered 15, after V lost 6 bases and J lost 1 base. Germline V gene lookup returns CDR1 KGHSY and CDR2 FQNENV. DNA for the CDR3: TGTGCCAGCAGTCCAACCGGGACAGGGGCGTATGGATCTGGGGCCAACGTCCTGACTTTC. This gives the protein CASSPTGTGAYGSGANVLTF. The variable domain in full, with the rest retrieved from reference TRBV16 and TRBJ2-6, is GEEVAQTPKHLVRGEGQKAKLYCAPIKGHSYVFWYQQVLKNEFKFLISFQNENVFDETGMPKERFSAKCLPNSPCSLEIQATKLEDSAVYFCASSPTGTGAYGSGANVLTFGAGSRLTVL.

This chain joins TRBV7-2 and TRBJ2-3; D unclear. Germline assignment: CDR1 SGHTA and CDR2 FQGNSA. Trimming took 0 bases from V and 7 from J, leaving 8 bases between them. This CDR3 has 13 amino acids. The chain's CDR3 is CASSLAIANTQYF. As DNA, the CDR3 is TGTGCCAGCAGCTTAGCGATCGCGAATACGCAGTATTTT.

In this sample, this clonotype turned up a few times. The chain combines TRBV20-1 with TRBJ2-7; perhaps TRBD1 as D (6 bases). This CDR3 is built from 15 residues. Trimming removed 0 bases at V and 3 bases at J, with 15 bases between. Germline CDR1 is DFQATT and CDR2 is SNEGSKA (reference sequence). The CDR3 DNA follows: TGCAGTGCTAGAGATTGGAGCAGAGGGGGCTACGAGCAGTACTTC. The encoded protein is CSARDWSRGGYEQYF.

The chain recombines TRBV6-1 with TRBJ1-4; D is ambiguous. CDR1 and CDR2 from the germline V gene are MNHNS and SASEGT. Deletions cut 5 bases from V and 6 bases from J, with 7 bases between. The CDR3 has 12 amino acids. CDR3 loop: CASSPSDEKLFF. The CDR3 nucleotides are TGTGCCAGCAGTCCCAGCGATGAAAAACTGTTTTTT.

The rearrangement joins TRBV7-6 to TRBJ2-5, with 10 bases that match TRBD1. The CDR3 loop spans 15 amino acids. Germline trimming cut 5 bases from V and 5 bases from J; bases unmatched to any gene: 8. Germline V gives CDR1 SGHVS, CDR2 FNYEAQ. The CDR3, as DNA: TGTGCCAGCAGCAAGGGACAGGGGCTTCATGAGACCCAGTACTTC. Translating it yields CASSKGQGLHETQYF.

With respect to this clonotype: Sequence at one end of the junction differs from germline and may be a read error. The V call is TRBV2, the J call TRBJ2-6, with 10 positions matching TRBD2. This CDR3 region has 15 residues. The germline V gene has CDR1 SNHLY and CDR2 FYNNEI. DNA for the CDR3: TGTGCCAGCAGTCTAGCGGGAGCCAGGGCCTACGTCCTGACTTTC. Translating it yields CASSLAGARAYVLTF.

The chain couples TRBV7-2 to TRBJ2-7, with 11 nucleotides matching TRBD2. Germline V lookup: CDR1 SGHTA, CDR2 FQGNSA. The CDR3 extends over 14 amino acids. J gave up 6 bases and V 5 bases, and 6 bases lay outside the gene matches. CDR3 loop: CASSPLAGGTEQYF. The CDR3 region has the DNA TGTGCCAGCAGCCCGCTAGCGGGAGGAACCGAGCAGTACTTC.

In its sample, this clonotype was seen many times. This chain links TRBV29-1 with TRBJ1-2; D is possibly TRBD1 (6 bases). V was shortened by 0 bases and J by 8 bases, with 22 bases between the two germline ends. CDR1 is SQVTM, CDR2 ANQGSEA, per germline. The CDR3 contains 16 residues. The CDR3 DNA sequence: TGCAGCGTTGAAGAGGGCAGGGGAGGTGGTTCGAACGGCTACACCTTC. Protein product: CSVEEGRGGGSNGYTF. The full variable domain, rest sourced from reference TRBV29-1 and TRBJ1-2, is SAVISQKPSRDICQRGTSLTIQCQVDSQVTMMFWYRQQPGQSLTLIATANQGSEATYESGFVIDKFPISRPNLTFSTLTVSNMSPEDSSIYLCSVEEGRGGGSNGYTFGSGTRLTVV.

The chain combines TRBV20-1 with TRBJ1-5; D may be TRBD1 (5 bases). V was pared by 7 bases and J by 7 bases, with 14 bases between. There are 12 residues in the CDR3. Germline V gives CDR1 DFQATT, CDR2 SNEGSKA (reference sequence). The CDR3 DNA sequence: TGCAGTGAAGCAGGGAGGAGCCAGCCCCAGCATTTT. Protein product: CSEAGRSQPQHF.

This clonotype was observed a few times. This chain uses TRBV19 with TRBJ1-5; D may be TRBD1 (6 bases). CDR1 is LNHDA and CDR2 is SQIVND in the germline V gene (reference sequence). CDR3 length: 14 amino acids. The V end lost 8 bases, the J end lost 5 bases, and 16 bases lay between the germline ends. The chain's CDR3 is CASSTGREYQPQHF. The CDR3 coding sequence is TGTGCCAGTTCAACAGGGAGGGAATATCAGCCCCAGCATTTT.

The gene calls are TRBV7-3 and TRBJ1-1; perhaps TRBD1 as D (5 bases). The V end was cut by 5 bases, the J end by 1 base, with 20 bases between. Germline V gives CDR1 SGHTA, CDR2 FQGTGA. The CDR3 is made up of 17 amino acids. CDR3 protein: CASSQVQGRLENTEAFF. CDR3 nucleotides: TGTGCCAGCAGCCAAGTCCAGGGCAGGCTGGAGAACACTGAAGCTTTCTTT.

Here the CDR3 reads CASGPGGVNTEAFF. CDR3 coding DNA: TGTGCCAGCGGCCCAGGGGGTGTGAACACTGAAGCTTTCTTT. V and J are TRBV25-1 and TRBJ1-1; TRBD1 matches at 7 bases. Germline assignment: CDR1 MGHDK and CDR2 SYGVNS. Trimming removed 8 bases from V and 0 bases from J; junction bases left unmatched: 6. The CDR3 sequence is 14 residues long.

This clonotype was seen repeatedly, ten times or more. The rearrangement uses TRBV24-1 and TRBJ1-5; the D gene is possibly TRBD1 (5 bases). CDR1 KGHDR and CDR2 SFDVKD come from the germline V gene. The CDR3 runs 14 residues. Deletions cut 4 bases from V and 7 bases from J, with 13 bases between. CDR3 nucleotide sequence: TGTGCCACCAGTGACCCGGACACCGAACAGCCCCAGCATTTT. Amino acids: CATSDPDTEQPQHF.

This clonotype was seen only a few times. The chain has TRBV7-2 and TRBJ2-7; TRBD2 agrees at 14 bases. The trim removed 5 bases at V and 6 bases at J, leaving 6 bases unmatched. This CDR3 comprises 15 residues. The germline V gene has CDR1 SGHTA and CDR2 FQGNSA. The CDR3 loop reads CASSQTGLAGVEQYF. CDR3 DNA sequence: TGTGCCAGCAGCCAAACGGGACTAGCGGGAGTCGAGCAGTACTTC. The full variable domain, rest sourced from reference TRBV7-2 and TRBJ2-7, is GAGVSQSPSNKVTEKGKDVELRCDPISGHTALYWYRQSLGQGLEFLIYFQGNSAPDKSGLPSDRFSAERTGGSVSTLTIQRTQQEDSAVYLCASSQTGLAGVEQYFGPGTRLTVT.

This clonotype was picked up a small number of times. The CDR3 region has the DNA TGTGCCAGTACCAAGACCAGGCTGTGGATCTATGGCTACACCTTC. Protein: CASTKTRLWIYGYTF. The chain is built from TRBV19 and TRBJ1-2; no reliable D call. Germline-derived CDR1 and CDR2 are LNHDA and SQIVND (reference sequence). The CDR3 consists of 15 residues. Trimming shortened V by 7 bases and J by 4 bases, and 19 bases separated the two germline ends.

The chain employs TRBV7-3 and TRBJ2-7; D possibly matches TRBD1 or TRBD2 (6 bases each). The germline CDR1 and CDR2 sequences are SGHTA and FQGTGA. The length of the CDR3 is 13 residues. The V and J ends lost 5 bases and 7 bases respectively, with 15 bases between them. DNA for the CDR3: TGTGCCAGCAGCCAAGAGGGGGGTTGGGAGCAGTACTTC. Amino acids: CASSQEGGWEQYF.